This entry lists 13 T cell receptor beta chains sequenced from one sample in a study of Ad26.COV2.S vaccination and SARS-CoV-2 variants. Profiled with immunoSEQ multiplex PCR; TCRdb holds only in-frame clones, not every one. This sample carries roughly 400,000 clones, less than 95% of them seen once, and the ten largest clones take roughly 4.3%. Treatment noted: about 20 received Ad26.COV2.S at low or high dose, single or two shots; roughly five received placebo; per-sample allocation not given. Day 63 following the first vaccine or placebo injection was when the samples were taken. Specimen: peripheral blood, collected in a trial of Ad26.COV2.S vaccine versus placebo. All receptors derive from a person aged 18-60 years who received the Ad26.COV2.S COVID-19 vaccine or a placebo.

The table lists this clone with a few counts. The chain links TRBV7-6 to TRBJ1-4; 9 bases are shared with TRBD1. The V and J ends lost 4 bases and 6 bases, in that order; junction bases with no gene match: 9. The CDR3 loop spans 16 amino acids. Germline assignment: CDR1 SGHVS and CDR2 FNYEAQ. CDR3 region: CASSSMPGQGHEKLFF. CDR3 in DNA: TGTGCCAGCAGCTCAATGCCGGGACAGGGTCATGAAAAACTGTTTTTT.

The chain combines TRBV7-9 with TRBJ2-2, with D tentatively TRBD1 (5 bases). Trimming removed 1 base at V and 5 bases at J, with 14 bases between. The length of the CDR3 is 16 residues. Germline loops: CDR1 SEHNR, CDR2 FQNEAQ (reference sequence). The CDR3 spells CASSLVLAGWTGELFF. In DNA form, the CDR3 reads TGTGCCAGCAGCTTAGTATTGGCAGGGTGGACCGGGGAGCTGTTTTTT.

The count of this clone is one. V is TRBV5-1 and J is TRBJ1-5; 7 bases are shared with TRBD1. Looked up from germline, CDR1 is SGHRS and CDR2 is YFSETQ. Losses at the gene ends were 2 bases for V and 0 bases for J; bases not matched to a gene: 2. There are 15 residues in the CDR3. The CDR3 bases are TGCGCCAGCAGCTTAGGACAGGATAGCAATCAGCCCCAGCATTTT. It encodes CASSLGQDSNQPQHF. Complete variable domain (other parts from reference TRBV5-1 and TRBJ1-5): KAGVTQTPRYLIKTRGQQVTLSCSPISGHRSVSWYQQTPGQGLQFLFEYFSETQRNKGNFPGRFSGRQFSNSRSEMNVSTLELGDSALYLCASSLGQDSNQPQHFGDGTRLSIL.

This sequence joins TRBV2 and TRBJ2-1; 8 bases line up with TRBD1. The CDR3 consists of 14 residues. Per the germline V gene, CDR1 is SNHLY and CDR2 is FYNNEI. With V trimmed by 10 bases and J by 3 bases, 8 bases remained unmatched. The CDR3 is CAISAGTGYNEQFF. The CDR3 DNA sequence: TGTGCCATTTCTGCCGGGACAGGCTACAATGAGCAGTTCTTC.

The CDR3 DNA follows: TGTGCCAGCAGTTACATAGCTCCTTCTCGGGATGAGCAGTTCTTC. Its translation is CASSYIAPSRDEQFF. The genes are TRBV6-2 or TRBV6-3 and TRBJ2-1; D not resolved. Germline V lookup: CDR1 MNHEY, CDR2 SVGEGT. The CDR3 contains 15 residues. Trimming stripped 2 bases from V and 8 bases from J, with 16 bases between.

This sequence joins TRBV27 and TRBJ2-7; 10 positions agree with TRBD1. The germline gives CDR1 MNHEY, CDR2 SMNVEV (reference sequence). V was pared by 4 bases and J by 2 bases, with 2 bases of the junction left unmatched. The CDR3 covers 14 residues. The CDR3 bases are TGTGCCAGCAGTTCGGACAGGGGGACCTACGAGCAGTACTTC. Translation gives CASSSDRGTYEQYF.

The chain links TRBV3-1 (or the pseudogene TRBV3-2) to TRBJ2-7; 7 bases match TRBD2. V shed 0 bases and J 4 bases; nucleotides not matched to a gene: 6. The length of the CDR3 is 15 residues. Germline V gene sequence: CDR1 LGHDT, CDR2 YNNKEL (reference sequence). CDR3 amino acids: CASSQDGSSGYEQYF. CDR3 nucleotides: TGTGCCAGCAGCCAAGATGGTTCTAGCGGATACGAGCAGTACTTC.

This chain uses TRBV6-5 with TRBJ2-7; TRBD2 matches at 9 bases. Per the germline V gene, CDR1 is MNHEY and CDR2 is SVGAGI. This CDR3 has 15 amino acids. Unmatched junction bases numbered 8, after V lost 5 bases and J lost 3 bases. CDR3 protein: CASSPTLAGFYEQYF. The DNA of the CDR3 is TGTGCCAGCAGTCCCACCCTAGCGGGGTTCTACGAGCAGTACTTC.

CDR3 loop: CASSQERQIYEQYF. DNA of the CDR3: TGCGCCAGCAGCCAAGAACGACAGATCTACGAGCAGTACTTC. This chain joins TRBV4-1 and TRBJ2-7, with a weak D call TRBD1 (5 bases). V was shortened by 0 bases and J by 3 bases, with 9 bases between the two germline ends. Germline V CDR1 and CDR2: MGHRA, YSYEKL. The CDR3 consists of 14 residues.

This rearrangement joins TRBV14 to TRBJ2-7, with a possible D match to TRBD2 (6 bases). The V gene lost 1 base and the J gene lost 2 bases, with 9 bases spanning the gap. The CDR3 sequence is 14 residues long. Germline CDR1 and CDR2: SGHDN and FVKESK. The CDR3, as DNA: TGTGCCAGCAGCCAAGGGGGAGGTACCTACGAGCAGTACTTC. Amino acid sequence: CASSQGGGTYEQYF.

The chain combines TRBV27 with TRBJ1-6; a possible D gene is TRBD1 (6 bases). Germline V lookup: CDR1 MNHEY, CDR2 SMNVEV (reference sequence). This CDR3 contains 12 residues. V dropped 4 bases and J dropped 11 bases, with 9 bases sitting between them. The CDR3 coding sequence is TGTGCCAGCAGTTCGGGACAAACACCCCTCCACTTT. This sequence encodes CASSSGQTPLHF.

This sequence joins TRBV19 and TRBJ2-3, with a weak D call TRBD1 (6 bases). V was cut by 5 bases and J by 2 bases, with 14 bases left in between. The germline V gene encodes CDR1 LNHDA and CDR2 SQIVND (reference sequence). This CDR3 is built from 15 residues. CDR3 in DNA: TGTGCCAGTAGTCCAGGACAGATAATCACAGATACGCAGTATTTT. This sequence encodes CASSPGQIITDTQYF.

The gene calls are TRBV5-1 and TRBJ1-1, with D unclear. Germline-derived CDR1 and CDR2 are SGHRS and YFSETQ. The ends were cut back, 0 bases at V and 0 bases at J, with 12 bases in the middle. This CDR3 is built from 16 residues. The CDR3 bases are TGCGCCAGCAGCTTGGGCGCTACGGCGTTGAACACTGAAGCTTTCTTT. Translated, it gives CASSLGATALNTEAFF.